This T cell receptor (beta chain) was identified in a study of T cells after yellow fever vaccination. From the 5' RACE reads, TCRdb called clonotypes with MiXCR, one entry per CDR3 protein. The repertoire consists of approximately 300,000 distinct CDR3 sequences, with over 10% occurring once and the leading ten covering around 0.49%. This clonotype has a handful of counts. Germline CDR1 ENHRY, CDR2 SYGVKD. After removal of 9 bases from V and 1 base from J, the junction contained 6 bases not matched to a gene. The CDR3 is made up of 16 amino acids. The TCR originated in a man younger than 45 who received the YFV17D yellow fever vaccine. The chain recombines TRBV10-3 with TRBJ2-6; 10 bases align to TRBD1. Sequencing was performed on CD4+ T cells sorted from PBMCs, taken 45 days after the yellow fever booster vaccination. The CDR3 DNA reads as TGTGCCATTGGGACAGGGGTAGGGTCTGGGGCCAACGTCCTGACTTTC. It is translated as CAIGTGVGSGANVLTF.